These 13 T cell receptor beta chains were sequenced from one sample in a study of early T cells in non-severe SARS-CoV-2 infection. TCRdb itself ran the 5' RACE reads through MiXCR, one entry per CDR3 protein. The sample has under 95,000 distinct CDR3 sequences; under 15% are singletons. The source material was whole blood. These receptors were obtained from an adult who was a healthcare worker with PCR-confirmed SARS-CoV-2 infection or an uninfected control (not recorded which).

The chain recombines TRBV11-2 with TRBJ1-1, with a possible D match to TRBD1 (6 bases). Germline V gene data show CDR1 as SGHAT and CDR2 as FQNNGV. This CDR3 region has 17 residues. V was trimmed by 5 bases and J by 5 bases, leaving 24 bases between them. Here the CDR3 reads CASSPTKGGSWRTEAFF. DNA of the CDR3: TGTGCCAGCAGCCCGACGAAGGGGGGATCATGGAGGACTGAAGCTTTCTTT.

The sample holds a few counts of this clonotype. This chain links TRBV20-1 with TRBJ2-1, with a tentative D call TRBD2 (6 bases). Between the trimmed V and J ends, which lost 2 bases and 3 bases, there was a span of 11 bases. The CDR3 is made up of 14 amino acids. Germline lookup yields CDR1 DFQATT and CDR2 SNEGSKA (reference sequence). Written as DNA, the CDR3 is TGCAGTGCTAGATCCGGGGGAAACTACAATGAGCAGTTCTTC. This gives the protein CSARSGGNYNEQFF.

The chain carries TRBV12-3 or TRBV12-4 and TRBJ2-6; D gene uncertain. Trimming removed 6 bases from V and 1 base from J, with 7 bases in between. The CDR3 consists of 14 residues. Here the CDR3 reads CASRVPSGANVLTF. CDR3 bases: TGTGCCAGCAGGGTCCCGTCTGGGGCCAACGTCCTGACTTTC.

This clonotype showed up many times. The chain has TRBV20-1 and TRBJ2-1; D is unclear. Per germline, CDR1 DFQATT and CDR2 SNEGSKA (reference sequence). V shed 0 bases and J shed 9 bases, with 9 bases lying between them. The length of the CDR3 is 12 residues. The DNA for the CDR3 is TGCAGTGCTAGAGACACGACAAGTGAGCAGTTCTTC. Its protein product is CSARDTTSEQFF.

The sample holds a few counts of this clonotype. This chain joins TRBV6-2 or TRBV6-3 and TRBJ2-5; maybe TRBD1 (6 bases). The CDR3 is 14 residues long. The V gene lost 1 base and the J gene lost 4 bases, with 10 bases spanning the gap. From germline, CDR1 is MNHEY and CDR2 SVGEGT. CDR3 sequence: CASSYLTGSETQYF. DNA for the CDR3: TGTGCCAGCAGTTACTTAACAGGGTCAGAGACCCAGTACTTC.

This clonotype was observed many times. The rearrangement links TRBV11-2 to TRBJ2-3; D is undetermined. Germline V gene data show CDR1 as SGHAT and CDR2 as FQNNGV. Trimming removed 2 bases at V and 4 bases at J, with 10 bases between. The length of the CDR3 is 14 residues. CDR3 bases: TGTGCCAGCAGCTTATCCCCGATTTCAGATACGCAGTATTTT. Translated, it gives CASSLSPISDTQYF. The whole variable domain, filled in from reference TRBV11-2 and TRBJ2-3, reads EAGVAQSPRYKIIEKRQSVAFWCNPISGHATLYWYQQILGQGPKLLIQFQNNGVVDDSQLPKDRFSAERLKGVDSTLKIQPAKLEDSAVYLCASSLSPISDTQYFGPGTRLTVL.

This clonotype was counted a few times. The rearrangement links TRBV7-9 to TRBJ2-3; the D gene is possibly TRBD2 (6 bases). The CDR3 sequence is 16 residues long. V was shortened by 5 bases and J by 0 bases, with 15 bases between the two germline ends. Per germline, CDR1 SEHNR and CDR2 FQNEAQ (reference sequence). Written as DNA, the CDR3 is TGTGCCAGCAGCACGTTAGCGGAAATTAGCACAGATACGCAGTATTTT. Translation gives CASSTLAEISTDTQYF.

The chain recombines TRBV4-3 with TRBJ2-1, with D perhaps TRBD2 (6 bases). The CDR3 totals 13 residues. CDR1 LGHNA and CDR2 YSLEER come from the germline V gene. V lost 0 bases and J 13 bases, leaving 13 bases between the germline ends. CDR3 protein: CASSQDRAGRQFF. CDR3 nucleotide sequence: TGCGCCAGCAGCCAAGATCGGGCGGGGCGTCAGTTCTTC.

This clonotype was detected many times. The J gene is TRBJ1-6, the V gene TRBV5-4; D is undetermined. The V end was cut by 0 bases, the J end by 2 bases, with 6 bases between. This CDR3 contains 15 residues. The V gene's germline CDR1 is SGHNT and CDR2 YYREEE (reference sequence). The CDR3: CASSLAGPYNSPLHF. CDR3 in DNA: TGTGCCAGCAGCTTGGCGGGTCCCTATAATTCACCCCTCCACTTT.

The V gene is TRBV20-1, the J gene TRBJ1-1; TRBD1 aligns across 8 bases. Trimming cost V 6 bases and J 8 bases; bases outside gene matches: 8. CDR3 length: 12 residues. Per the germline V gene, CDR1 is DFQATT and CDR2 is SNEGSKA (reference sequence). The CDR3 nucleotides read TGCAGTGCGGGCGGACAGGGCCTCGAAGCTTTCTTT. Protein product: CSAGGQGLEAFF.

This clonotype was seen many times. The chain has TRBV19 and TRBJ1-5; a weak D match, TRBD1 (6 bases). CDR3 size: 14 residues. V gave up 7 bases and J gave up 4 bases, with 14 bases separating them. CDR1 is LNHDA, CDR2 SQIVND, per germline (reference sequence). CDR3 DNA sequence: TGTGCCAGTACCACAGGGTTTAGGAATCAGCCCCAGCATTTT. Its protein product is CASTTGFRNQPQHF.

This clonotype has just a few counts. This rearrangement joins TRBV11-3 to TRBJ2-7; D is tentatively TRBD1 or TRBD2 (6 bases each). Germline loops: CDR1 SGHNT, CDR2 YENEEA. The CDR3 length is 13 residues. Trimming took 2 bases from V and 6 from J, leaving 11 bases between them. The CDR3 DNA reads as TGTGCCAGCAGCTTAAGGTCGGGGGCCGAGCAGTACTTC. This gives the protein CASSLRSGAEQYF.

This clonotype was counted only a few times. The chain combines TRBV7-8 with TRBJ2-6, with 8 bases identical to TRBD1. Germline V CDR1 and CDR2: SGHVS, FQNEAQ. The CDR3 runs 19 residues. After removal of 6 bases from V and 0 bases from J, the junction contained 13 bases not matched to a gene. The CDR3 protein is CASSSYVDRASSGANVLTF. The CDR3 coding sequence is TGTGCCAGCAGTTCTTACGTGGACAGGGCAAGCTCTGGGGCCAACGTCCTGACTTTC. Combining the CDR3 with reference TRBV7-8 and TRBJ2-6 gives the whole variable domain GAGVSQSPRYKVAKRGQDVALRCDPISGHVSLFWYQQALGQGPEFLTYFQNEAQLDKSGLPSDRFFAERPEGSVSTLKIQRTQQEDSAVYLCASSSYVDRASSGANVLTFGAGSRLTVL.